The clone carrying this T cell receptor (beta chain) was recorded at least ten times. Its antigen is not known. These data are taken from a study of blood T cells in healthy people across ages. Study-wide results and limits: With donor CMV status unknown, expanded clonotype changes were possibly confounded.

Total RNA, at least 5 micrograms per sample, was extracted from PBMCs. A second roughly 6 to 12 cycle PCR used barcoded and J-beta primers. Through a template-switch adaptor with 12 random nucleotides, each cDNA molecule received a tag. TCRdb called the 5' RACE reads again in MiXCR, with one record for every CDR3 protein. The table shows more than 800,000 distinct CDR3 sequences, with around 26% occurring only once. V was pared by 4 bases and J by 2 bases, with 4 bases between. The CDR3 contains 12 residues. This chain links TRBV12-3 or TRBV12-4 with TRBJ2-3; D gene uncertain. This receptor was obtained from an elderly woman in good health. Sequenced sample: blood. CDR3 DNA: TGTGCCAGCAGTTACCTCACAGATACGCAGTATTTT. It codes for CASSYLTDTQYF.